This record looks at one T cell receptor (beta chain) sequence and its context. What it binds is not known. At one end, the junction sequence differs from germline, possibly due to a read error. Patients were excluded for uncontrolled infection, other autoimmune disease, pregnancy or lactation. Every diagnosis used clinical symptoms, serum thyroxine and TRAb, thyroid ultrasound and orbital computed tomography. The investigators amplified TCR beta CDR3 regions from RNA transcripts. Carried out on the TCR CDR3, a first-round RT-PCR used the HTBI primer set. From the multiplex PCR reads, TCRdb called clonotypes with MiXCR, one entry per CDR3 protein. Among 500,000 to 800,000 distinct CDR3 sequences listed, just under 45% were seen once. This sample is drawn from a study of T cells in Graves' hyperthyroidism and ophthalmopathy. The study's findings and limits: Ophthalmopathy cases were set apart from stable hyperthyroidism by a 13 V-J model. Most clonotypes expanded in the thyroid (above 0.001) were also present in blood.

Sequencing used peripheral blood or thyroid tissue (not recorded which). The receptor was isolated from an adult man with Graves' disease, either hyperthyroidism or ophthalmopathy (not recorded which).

The CDR3 loop reads CVSSLAAAGANVLTF. Here the CDR3 DNA reads TGTGTCAGCAGCTTGGCGGCGGCTGGGGCCAACGTCCTGACTTTC. The rearrangement links TRBV2 to TRBJ2-6; D gene unclear. CDR1 and CDR2 from the germline V gene are SNHLY and FYNNEI. The CDR3 consists of 15 residues.